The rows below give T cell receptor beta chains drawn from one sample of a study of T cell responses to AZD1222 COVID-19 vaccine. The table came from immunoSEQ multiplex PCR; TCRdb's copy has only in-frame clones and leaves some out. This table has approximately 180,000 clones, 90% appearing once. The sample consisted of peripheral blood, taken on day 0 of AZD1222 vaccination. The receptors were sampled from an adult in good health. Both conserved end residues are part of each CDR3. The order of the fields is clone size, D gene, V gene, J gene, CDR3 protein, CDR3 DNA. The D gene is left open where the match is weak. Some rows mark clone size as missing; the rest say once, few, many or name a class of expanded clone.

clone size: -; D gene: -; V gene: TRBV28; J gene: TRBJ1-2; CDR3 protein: CASNAGTLLGYTF; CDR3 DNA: TGTGCCAGCAACGCCGGGACATTGCTCGGCTACACCTTC
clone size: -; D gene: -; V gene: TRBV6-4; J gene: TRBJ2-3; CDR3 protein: CASSDGHRTDTQYF; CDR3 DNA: TGTGCCAGCAGTGACGGACACCGCACAGATACGCAGTATTTT
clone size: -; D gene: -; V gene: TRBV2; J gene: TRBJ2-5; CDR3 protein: CASREEGETQYF; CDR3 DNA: TGTGCCAGCAGGGAAGAGGGGGAGACCCAGTACTTC
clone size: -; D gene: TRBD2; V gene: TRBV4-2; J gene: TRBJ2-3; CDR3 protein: CASSPSGLAGTDTQYF; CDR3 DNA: TGTGCCAGCAGCCCCTCGGGTCTAGCGGGGACAGATACGCAGTATTTT
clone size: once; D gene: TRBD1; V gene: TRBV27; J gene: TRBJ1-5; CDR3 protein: CASSLGGTGGQPQHF; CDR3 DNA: TGTGCCAGCAGTTTAGGGGGGACAGGGGGTCAGCCCCAGCATTTT
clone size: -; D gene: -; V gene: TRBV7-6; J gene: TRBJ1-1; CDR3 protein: CASSLVIRILLSGDQAFF; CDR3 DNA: TGTGCCAGCAGCTTAGTTATTCGGATTTTATTGTCAGGGGATCAAGCTTTCTTT
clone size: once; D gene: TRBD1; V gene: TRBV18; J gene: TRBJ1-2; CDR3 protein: CASSPSTGPNYGYTF; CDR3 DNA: TGTGCCAGCTCACCTTCGACAGGGCCTAACTATGGCTACACCTTC
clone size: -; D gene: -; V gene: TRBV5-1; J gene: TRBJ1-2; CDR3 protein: CASSFQGNGYTF; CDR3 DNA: TGCGCCAGCAGCTTCCAGGGTAATGGCTACACCTTC
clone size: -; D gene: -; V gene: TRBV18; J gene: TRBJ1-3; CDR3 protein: CASSPGTPGNTIYF; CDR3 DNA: TGTGCCAGCTCCCCCGGGACACCGGGAAACACCATATATTTT
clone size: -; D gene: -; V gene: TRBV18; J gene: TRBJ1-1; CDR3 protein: CASSQTGALNTEAFF; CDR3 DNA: TGTGCCAGCTCACAAACAGGAGCCCTGAACACTGAAGCTTTCTTT
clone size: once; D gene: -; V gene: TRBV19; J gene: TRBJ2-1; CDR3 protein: CASSNRWGEQFF; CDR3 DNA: TGTGCCAGTAGTAACAGATGGGGCGAGCAGTTCTTC
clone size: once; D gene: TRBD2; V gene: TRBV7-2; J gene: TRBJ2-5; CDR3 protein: CASSYGTSRETQYF; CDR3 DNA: TGTGCCAGCAGCTACGGGACTAGTAGGGAGACCCAGTACTTC
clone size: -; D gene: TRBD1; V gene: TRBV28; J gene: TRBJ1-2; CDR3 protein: CASNLPGQGGFGYTF; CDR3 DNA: TGTGCCAGCAATCTACCGGGACAGGGAGGGTTTGGCTACACCTTC
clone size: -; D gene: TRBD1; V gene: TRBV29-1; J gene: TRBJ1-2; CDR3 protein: CSVEPLDRGHYGYTF; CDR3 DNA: TGCAGCGTTGAACCTCTGGACAGGGGACACTATGGCTACACCTTC
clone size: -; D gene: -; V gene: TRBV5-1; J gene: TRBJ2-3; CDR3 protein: CASSRGLETDTQYF; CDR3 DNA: TGCGCCAGCAGCCGGGGACTTGAGACAGATACGCAGTATTTT
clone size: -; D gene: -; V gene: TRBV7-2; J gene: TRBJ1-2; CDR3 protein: CASSLALRGRVNGYTF; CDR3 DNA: TGTGCCAGCAGCTTAGCGCTAAGGGGACGGGTTAACGGCTACACCTTC
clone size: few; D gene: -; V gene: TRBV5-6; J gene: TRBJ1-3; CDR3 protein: CASQSGRSSGNTIYF; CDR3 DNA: TGTGCCAGCCAATCCGGACGGAGCTCTGGAAACACCATATATTTT